This paragraph covers one TCR beta chain sequence. This sample is part of a study of blood T cell repertoires in COVID-19. As for the study in general: The United States, Italy and Spain were the sources of the acute and convalescent COVID-19 samples. Sample material is recorded as cDNA or gDNA derived from T cells, B-cell-depleted T cells, or PBMCs.

The V end was cut by 0 bases, the J end by 3 bases, with 6 bases between. Germline V gene data show CDR1 as SGHRS and CDR2 as YFSETQ. The CDR3 sequence is 13 residues long. Assay used: immunoSEQ multiplex PCR; TCRdb lists only in-frame clones, some missing. Seen here are fewer than 350,000 clones, nearly 90% observed once, and the top ten hold about 1.7%. The specimen was PBMCs or T cells enriched from blood (not recorded which). This receptor was identified in a young woman with acute COVID-19. The chain combines TRBV5-1 with TRBJ1-2; D gene uncertain. CDR3 sequence (DNA): TGCGCCAGCAGCTTGGGGACTGACTATGGCTACACCTTC. It encodes CASSLGTDYGYTF.